A selection of T cell receptor beta chains follows, all from one sample in a study of OX40 agonist ivuxolimab in advanced cancers. The assay was immunoSEQ multiplex PCR, and TCRdb's table has in-frame clones only and misses some. The sample has tens of thousands of clones; approximately 85% are singletons. The material was CD4+ or CD8+ T cells sorted from blood, obtained in a trial of the OX40 agonist ivuxolimab. These receptors all come from an adult with an advanced solid tumor such as melanoma, head and neck, liver or kidney cancer. CDR3s include the opening cysteine and the closing phenylalanine or tryptophan. Fields, in order: clone size, J gene, D gene, V gene, CDR3 protein, CDR3 DNA. A D gene is named only where the DNA matches it firmly. Some rows mark clone size as missing; the rest say once, few, many or name a class of expanded clone.

>.|TRBJ2-7|TRBD2|TRBV11-3
CASSSLLIAGEQYF
TGTGCCAGCAGCTCCCTTTTGATAGCGGGCGAGCAGTACTTC
>few|TRBJ1-3|.|TRBV7-9
CASSQGSGNTIYF
TGTGCCAGCAGCCAAGGATCTGGAAACACCATATATTTT
>few|TRBJ1-2|.|TRBV9
CASSVGGRGHGYTF
TGTGCCAGCAGCGTAGGGGGCAGGGGACATGGCTACACCTTC
>.|TRBJ2-1|.|TRBV11-3
CASTPRFARAYNEQFF
TGTGCCAGCACCCCCCGGTTTGCAAGGGCCTACAATGAGCAGTTCTTC
>.|TRBJ1-3|.|TRBV28
CASSSQNTIYF
TGTGCCAGCAGTTCCCAAAACACCATATATTTT
>.|TRBJ2-1|.|TRBV6-6
CASSYADEQFF
TGTGCCAGCAGTTACGCGGATGAGCAGTTCTTC
>.|TRBJ2-2|TRBD2|TRBV5-1
CASSVIAGGPSTGELFF
TGCGCCAGCAGTGTAATAGCGGGAGGGCCCTCAACCGGGGAGCTGTTTTTT
>.|TRBJ2-7|.|TRBV7-9
CASSLVLGEQYF
TGTGCCAGCAGCTTGGTACTAGGTGAGCAGTACTTC
>.|TRBJ2-2|.|TRBV2
CASGGTTNTGELFF
TGTGCCAGCGGCGGGACAACGAACACCGGGGAGCTGTTTTTT
>.|TRBJ1-2|.|TRBV28
CASSLLQDSSNYGYTF
TGTGCCAGCAGTTTACTCCAGGACTCGTCGAACTATGGCTACACCTTC
>.|TRBJ1-1|.|TRBV19
CASSIDLSRKSGTEAFF
TGTGCCAGTAGTATAGATCTATCTAGGAAGTCGGGCACTGAAGCTTTCTTT
>.|TRBJ2-1|.|TRBV7-9
CASSQQSGYEQFF
TGTGCCAGCAGCCAACAATCCGGTTATGAGCAGTTCTTC
>.|TRBJ1-1|.|TRBV9
CASKRLMNTEAFF
TGTGCCAGCAAGAGGTTGATGAACACTGAAGCTTTCTTT
>few|TRBJ1-3|.|TRBV6-1
CASSEGSTGNTIYF
TGTGCCAGCAGTGAAGGCAGTACTGGAAACACCATATATTTT
>.|TRBJ2-5|TRBD2|TRBV5-4
CASSSRQISGKWVETQYF
TGTGCCAGCAGCTCCAGACAGATTAGCGGGAAATGGGTAGAGACCCAGTACTTC
>few|TRBJ2-7|.|TRBV7-9
CASSPDSSYEQYF
TGTGCCAGCAGCCCGGACAGTTCCTACGAGCAGTACTTC
>few|TRBJ2-5|.|TRBV9
CASSGPYGFDQYF
TGTGCCAGCAGCGGGCCCTATGGGTTTGACCAGTACTTC
>.|TRBJ1-5|.|TRBV27
CASSTRANQPQHF
TGTGCCAGCAGTACGCGAGCTAATCAGCCCCAGCATTTT
>.|TRBJ2-7|.|TRBV5-4
CASSAFAGEQYF
TGTGCCAGCAGCGCCTTCGCGGGAGAGCAGTACTTC
>.|TRBJ2-2|.|TRBV5-4
CASSLERGAGTGELFF
TGTGCCAGCAGCTTGGAAAGGGGGGCTGGGACCGGGGAGCTGTTTTTT
>.|TRBJ2-7|.|TRBV6-1
CASSEADSSYEQYF
TGTGCCAGCAGTGAAGCGGACAGCTCCTACGAGCAGTACTTC
>once|TRBJ2-3|TRBD1|TRBV6-5
CASTRGQGTDTQYF
TGTGCCAGCACACGAGGACAGGGCACAGATACGCAGTATTTT
>.|TRBJ2-7|.|TRBV6-5
CASSFRGEQYF
TGTGCCAGCAGTTTCAGGGGCGAGCAGTACTTC